This T cell receptor beta chain was identified during a study of Ad26.COV2.S vaccination and SARS-CoV-2 variants. Whole-study context: Donor was assigned to the Ad26.COV2.S arm of trial COV1001.

Study observations and caveats: Relative to placebo recipients, vaccine recipients exhibited elevated spike-specific TCR breadth.

For this clone: The target antigen is unknown.

Repertoires were generated with immunoSEQ multiplex PCR, while TCRdb's copy carries only in-frame clones and drops some. The sample has hundreds of thousands of clones; over 75% are singletons. Trimming removed 0 bases at V and 0 bases at J, with 21 bases between. CDR1 is LGHDT, CDR2 YNNKEL, per germline (reference sequence). The CDR3 is 20 amino acids. Treatment denoted: 15 to 20 received Ad26.COV2.S at low or high dose, single or two shots; about 5 received placebo; per-sample allocation not given. Each sample was drawn 63 days after the first injection (of vaccine or placebo). This receptor was obtained from a person between 18 and 65 years old who received the Ad26.COV2.S COVID-19 vaccine or a placebo. This specimen consisted of peripheral blood, obtained in a trial of Ad26.COV2.S vaccine versus placebo. This sequence joins TRBV3-1 (or the pseudogene TRBV3-2) and TRBJ2-1; D remains ambiguous. The CDR3, as DNA: TGTGCCAGCAGCCAAGAATCCATTCACATAAGGACCTACTCCTACAATGAGCAGTTCTTC. This translates into CASSQESIHIRTYSYNEQFF.